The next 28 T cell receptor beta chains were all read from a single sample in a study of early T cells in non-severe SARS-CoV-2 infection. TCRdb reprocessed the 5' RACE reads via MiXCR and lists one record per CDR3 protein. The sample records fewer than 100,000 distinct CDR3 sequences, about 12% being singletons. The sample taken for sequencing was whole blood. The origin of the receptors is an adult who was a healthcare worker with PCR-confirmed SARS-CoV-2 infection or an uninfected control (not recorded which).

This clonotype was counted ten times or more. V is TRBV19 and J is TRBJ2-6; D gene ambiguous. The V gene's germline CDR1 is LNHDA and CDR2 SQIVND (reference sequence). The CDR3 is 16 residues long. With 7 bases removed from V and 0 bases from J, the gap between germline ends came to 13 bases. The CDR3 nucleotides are TGTGCCAGTACTAGAAGCGCACGCTCTGGGGCCAACGTCCTGACTTTC. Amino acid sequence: CASTRSARSGANVLTF.

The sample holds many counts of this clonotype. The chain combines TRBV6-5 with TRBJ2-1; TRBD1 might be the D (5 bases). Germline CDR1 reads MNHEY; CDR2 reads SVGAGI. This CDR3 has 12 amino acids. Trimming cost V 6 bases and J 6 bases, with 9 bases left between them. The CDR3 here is CASSYQGNEQFF. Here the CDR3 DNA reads TGTGCCAGCAGCTACCAGGGCAATGAGCAGTTCTTC.

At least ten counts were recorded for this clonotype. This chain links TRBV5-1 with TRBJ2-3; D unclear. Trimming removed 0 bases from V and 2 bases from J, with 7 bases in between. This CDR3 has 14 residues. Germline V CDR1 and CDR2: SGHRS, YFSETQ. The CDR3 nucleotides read TGCGCCAGCAGCTTGGCCCAGACCACAGATACGCAGTATTTT. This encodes CASSLAQTTDTQYF.

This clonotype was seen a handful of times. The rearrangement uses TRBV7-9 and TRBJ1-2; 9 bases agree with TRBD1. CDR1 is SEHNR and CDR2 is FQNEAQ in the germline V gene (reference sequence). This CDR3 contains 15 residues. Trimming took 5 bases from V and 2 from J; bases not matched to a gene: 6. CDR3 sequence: CASSPHRGQNYGYTF. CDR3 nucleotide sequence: TGTGCCAGCAGCCCCCACAGGGGGCAGAACTATGGCTACACCTTC.

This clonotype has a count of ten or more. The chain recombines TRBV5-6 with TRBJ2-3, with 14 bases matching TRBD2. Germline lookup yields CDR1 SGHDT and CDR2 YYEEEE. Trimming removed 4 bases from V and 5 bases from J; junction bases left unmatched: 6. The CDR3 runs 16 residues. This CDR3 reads CASSTGTSGGGDTQYF. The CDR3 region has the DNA TGTGCCAGCAGCACCGGGACTAGCGGGGGAGGAGATACGCAGTATTTT. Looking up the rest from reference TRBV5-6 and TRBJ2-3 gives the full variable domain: DAGVTQSPTHLIKTRGQQVTLRCSPKSGHDTVSWYQQALGQGPQFIFQYYEEEERQRGNFPDRFSGHQFPNYSSELNVNALLLGDSALYLCASSTGTSGGGDTQYFGPGTRLTVL.

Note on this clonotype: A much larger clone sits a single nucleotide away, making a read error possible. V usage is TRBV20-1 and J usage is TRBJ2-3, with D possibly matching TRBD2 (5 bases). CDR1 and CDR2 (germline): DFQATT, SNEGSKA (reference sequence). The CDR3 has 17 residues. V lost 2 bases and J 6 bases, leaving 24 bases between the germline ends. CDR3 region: CSARQSEEARVRDTQYF. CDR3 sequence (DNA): TGCAGTGCTAGACAGTCCGAGGAGGCAAGGGTGCGCGATACGCAGTATTTT.

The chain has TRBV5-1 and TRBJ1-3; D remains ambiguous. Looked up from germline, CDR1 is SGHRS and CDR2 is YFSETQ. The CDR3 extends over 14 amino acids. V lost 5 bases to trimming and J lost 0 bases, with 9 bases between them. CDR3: CASRHSRSGNTIYF. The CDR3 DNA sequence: TGCGCCAGCAGGCACAGTCGCTCTGGAAACACCATATATTTT.

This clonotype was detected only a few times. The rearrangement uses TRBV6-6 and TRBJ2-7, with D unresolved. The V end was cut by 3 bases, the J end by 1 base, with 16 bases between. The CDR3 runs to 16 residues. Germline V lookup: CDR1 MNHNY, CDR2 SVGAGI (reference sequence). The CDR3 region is CASSYRVLRKSYEQYF. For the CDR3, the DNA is TGTGCCAGCAGTTATCGGGTCTTGCGGAAATCCTACGAGCAGTACTTC.

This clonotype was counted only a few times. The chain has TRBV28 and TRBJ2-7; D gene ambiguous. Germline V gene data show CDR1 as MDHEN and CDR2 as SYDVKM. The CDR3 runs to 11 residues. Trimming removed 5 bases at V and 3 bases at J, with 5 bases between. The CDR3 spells CASSRYYEQYF. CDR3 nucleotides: TGTGCCAGCAGTCGATACTACGAGCAGTACTTC.

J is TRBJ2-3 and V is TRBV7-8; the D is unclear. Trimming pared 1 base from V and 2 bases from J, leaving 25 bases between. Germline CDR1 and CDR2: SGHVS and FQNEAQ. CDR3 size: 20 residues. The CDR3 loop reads CASSLVPDILGLPFTDTQYF. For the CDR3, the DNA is TGTGCCAGCAGCTTAGTCCCAGACATCCTAGGCCTCCCGTTCACAGATACGCAGTATTTT. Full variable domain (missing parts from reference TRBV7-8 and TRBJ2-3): GAGVSQSPRYKVAKRGQDVALRCDPISGHVSLFWYQQALGQGPEFLTYFQNEAQLDKSGLPSDRFFAERPEGSVSTLKIQRTQQEDSAVYLCASSLVPDILGLPFTDTQYFGPGTRLTVL.

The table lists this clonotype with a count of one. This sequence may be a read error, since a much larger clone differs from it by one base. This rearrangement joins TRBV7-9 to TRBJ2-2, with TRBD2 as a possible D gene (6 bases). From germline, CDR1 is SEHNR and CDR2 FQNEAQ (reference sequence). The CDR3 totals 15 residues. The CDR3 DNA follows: TGTGTCAGCAGCTTAGCGCGGGACCACACCGGGGAGCTGTTTTTT. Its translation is CVSSLARDHTGELFF.

CDR3 sequence reads: CSARSPNSGAYNEQFF. The CDR3, as DNA: TGCAGTGCTAGGTCCCCCAATAGCGGGGCTTACAATGAGCAGTTCTTC. The chain links TRBV20-1 to TRBJ2-1, with 8 bases fitting TRBD2. Per the germline V gene, CDR1 is DFQATT and CDR2 is SNEGSKA (reference sequence). The junction had 11 bases not matched to a gene; V was cut back by 3 bases and J by 4 bases. The CDR3 extends over 16 amino acids.

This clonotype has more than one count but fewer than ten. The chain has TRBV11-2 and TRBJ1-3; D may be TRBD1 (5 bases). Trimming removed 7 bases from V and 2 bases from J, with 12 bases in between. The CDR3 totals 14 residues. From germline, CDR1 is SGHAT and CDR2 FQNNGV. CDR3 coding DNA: TGTGCCAGCATTATTGACAGTACTGGAAACACCATATATTTT. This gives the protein CASIIDSTGNTIYF.

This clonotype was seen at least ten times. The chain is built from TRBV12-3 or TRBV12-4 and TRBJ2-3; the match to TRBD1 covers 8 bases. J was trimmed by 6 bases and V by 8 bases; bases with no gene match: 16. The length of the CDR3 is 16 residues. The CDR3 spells CASVPLVQGALDTQYF. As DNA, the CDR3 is TGTGCCAGCGTCCCTCTGGTTCAGGGGGCCCTCGATACGCAGTATTTT.

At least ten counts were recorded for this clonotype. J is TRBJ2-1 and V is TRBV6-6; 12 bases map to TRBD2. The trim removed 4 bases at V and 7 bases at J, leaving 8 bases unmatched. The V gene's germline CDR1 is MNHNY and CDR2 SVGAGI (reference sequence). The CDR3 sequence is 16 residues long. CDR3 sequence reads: CASSSSLAGGQNEQFF. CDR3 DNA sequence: TGTGCCAGCAGTTCATCACTAGCGGGGGGACAAAATGAGCAGTTCTTC.

The CDR3 reads CASSPPGHLSYNEQFF. DNA for the CDR3: TGTGCCAGCAGCCCCCCGGGACACCTATCCTACAATGAGCAGTTCTTC. This rearrangement joins TRBV11-2 to TRBJ2-1; D possibly corresponds to TRBD1 (6 bases). The CDR3 sequence is 16 residues long. Germline V gene sequence: CDR1 SGHAT, CDR2 FQNNGV. V was trimmed by 5 bases and J by 1 base, leaving 15 bases between them.

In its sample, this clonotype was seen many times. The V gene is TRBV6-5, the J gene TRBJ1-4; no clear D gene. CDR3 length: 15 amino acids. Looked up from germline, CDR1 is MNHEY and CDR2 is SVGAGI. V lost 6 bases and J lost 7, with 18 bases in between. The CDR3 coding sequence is TGTGCCAGCAGCTCCCGGACGGTTTGGGGTGAAAAACTGTTTTTT. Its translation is CASSSRTVWGEKLFF.

The CDR3 protein is CASRGLIITGELFF. The CDR3 coding sequence is TGTGCCAGCAGGGGGCTAATTATCACCGGGGAGCTGTTTTTT. The chain recombines TRBV6-1 with TRBJ2-2; a weak D match, TRBD1 (5 bases). V was cut by 6 bases and J by 4 bases, with 12 bases left in between. The CDR3 runs 14 residues. The germline V gene encodes CDR1 MNHNS and CDR2 SASEGT.

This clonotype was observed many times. Written as DNA, the CDR3 is TGCAGCGTGGGGGGGCCCGACTATGGCTACACCTTC. Translating gives CSVGGPDYGYTF. The rearrangement uses TRBV29-1 and TRBJ1-2; weak D call: TRBD1 (6 bases). The CDR3 is 12 amino acids. Germline V lookup: CDR1 SQVTM, CDR2 ANQGSEA. V lost 6 bases and J lost 3, with 11 bases in between.

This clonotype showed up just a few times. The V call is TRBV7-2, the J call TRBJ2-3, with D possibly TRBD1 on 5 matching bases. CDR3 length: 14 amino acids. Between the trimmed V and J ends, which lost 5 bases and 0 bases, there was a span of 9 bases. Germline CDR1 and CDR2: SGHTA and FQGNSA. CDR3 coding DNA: TGTGCCAGCAGCCCAGGACACAGCACAGATACGCAGTATTTT. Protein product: CASSPGHSTDTQYF.

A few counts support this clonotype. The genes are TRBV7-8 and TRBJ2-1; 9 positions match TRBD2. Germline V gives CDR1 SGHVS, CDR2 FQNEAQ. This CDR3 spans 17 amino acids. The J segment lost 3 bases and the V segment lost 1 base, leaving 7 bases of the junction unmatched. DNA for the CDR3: TGTGCCAGCAGCTTAGGCGGGGGGGCAGTGTACTACAATGAGCAGTTCTTC. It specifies CASSLGGGAVYYNEQFF.

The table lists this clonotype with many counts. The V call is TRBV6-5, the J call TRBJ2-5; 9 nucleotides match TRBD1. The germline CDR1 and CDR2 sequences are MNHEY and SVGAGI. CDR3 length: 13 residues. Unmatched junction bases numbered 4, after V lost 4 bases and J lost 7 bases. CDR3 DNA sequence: TGTGCCAGCAGTTCACAGGGGGCAGGGACCCAGTACTTC. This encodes CASSSQGAGTQYF.

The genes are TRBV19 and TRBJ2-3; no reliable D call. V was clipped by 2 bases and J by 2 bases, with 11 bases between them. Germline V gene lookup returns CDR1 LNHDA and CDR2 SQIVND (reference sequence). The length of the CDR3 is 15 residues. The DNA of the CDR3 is TGTGCCAGTAGTATAATGGCAGGATTCACAGATACGCAGTATTTT. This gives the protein CASSIMAGFTDTQYF. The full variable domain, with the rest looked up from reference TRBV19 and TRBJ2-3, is DGGITQSPKYLFRKEGQNVTLSCEQNLNHDAMYWYRQDPGQGLRLIYYSQIVNDFQKGDIAEGYSVSREKKESFPLTVTSAQKNPTAFYLCASSIMAGFTDTQYFGPGTRLTVL.

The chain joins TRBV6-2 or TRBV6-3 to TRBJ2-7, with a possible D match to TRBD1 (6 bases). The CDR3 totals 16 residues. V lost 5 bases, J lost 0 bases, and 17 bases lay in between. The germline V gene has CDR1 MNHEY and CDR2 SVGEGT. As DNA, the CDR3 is TGTGCCAGCAGTCCTAGCCGACAGGACGGCTCCTACGAGCAGTACTTC. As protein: CASSPSRQDGSYEQYF.

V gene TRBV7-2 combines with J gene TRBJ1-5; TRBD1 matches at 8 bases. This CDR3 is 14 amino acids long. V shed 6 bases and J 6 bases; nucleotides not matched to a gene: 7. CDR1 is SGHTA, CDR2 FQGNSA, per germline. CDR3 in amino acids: CASSPPGGAQPQHF. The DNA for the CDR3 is TGTGCCAGCAGTCCTCCAGGGGGCGCTCAGCCCCAGCATTTT. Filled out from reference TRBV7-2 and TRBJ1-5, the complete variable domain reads GAGVSQSPSNKVTEKGKDVELRCDPISGHTALYWYRQSLGQGLEFLIYFQGNSAPDKSGLPSDRFSAERTGGSVSTLTIQRTQQEDSAVYLCASSPPGGAQPQHFGDGTRLSIL.

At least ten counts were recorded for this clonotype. DNA of the CDR3: TGTGCCAGCAGCTTAACCCAAACCGGGGAGCTGTTTTTT. Translated, it gives CASSLTQTGELFF. The chain has TRBV7-2 and TRBJ2-2; D call uncertain. CDR1 SGHTA and CDR2 FQGNSA come from the germline V gene. The CDR3 spans 13 residues. V shed 2 bases and J shed 5 bases, with 6 bases lying between them. Complete variable domain (other parts from reference TRBV7-2 and TRBJ2-2): GAGVSQSPSNKVTEKGKDVELRCDPISGHTALYWYRQSLGQGLEFLIYFQGNSAPDKSGLPSDRFSAERTGGSVSTLTIQRTQQEDSAVYLCASSLTQTGELFFGEGSRLTVL.

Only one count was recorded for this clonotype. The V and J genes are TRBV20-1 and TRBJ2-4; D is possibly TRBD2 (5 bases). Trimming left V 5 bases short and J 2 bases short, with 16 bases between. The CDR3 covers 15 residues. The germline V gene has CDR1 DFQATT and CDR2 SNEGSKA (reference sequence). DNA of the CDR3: TGCAGTGCTCCACCGCGGGCCGGGACCAAAAACATTCAGTACTTC. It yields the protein CSAPPRAGTKNIQYF.

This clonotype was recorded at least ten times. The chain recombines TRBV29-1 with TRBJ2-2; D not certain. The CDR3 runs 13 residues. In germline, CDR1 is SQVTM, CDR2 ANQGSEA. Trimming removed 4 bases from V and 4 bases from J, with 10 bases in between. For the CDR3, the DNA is TGCAGCGTTGGTGTGACCGGCACCGGGGAGCTGTTTTTT. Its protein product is CSVGVTGTGELFF.